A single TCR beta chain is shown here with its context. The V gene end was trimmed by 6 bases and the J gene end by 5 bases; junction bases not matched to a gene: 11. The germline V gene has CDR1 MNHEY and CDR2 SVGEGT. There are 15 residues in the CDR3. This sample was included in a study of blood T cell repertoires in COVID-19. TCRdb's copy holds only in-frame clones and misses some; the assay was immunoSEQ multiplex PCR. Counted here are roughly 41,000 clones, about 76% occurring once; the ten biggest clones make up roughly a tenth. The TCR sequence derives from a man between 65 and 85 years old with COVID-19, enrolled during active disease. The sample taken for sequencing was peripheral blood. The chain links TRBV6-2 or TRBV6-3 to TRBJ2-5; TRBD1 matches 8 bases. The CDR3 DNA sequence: TGTGCCAGCAGCGGACAGGGTGTTCATTTGGAGACCCAGTACTTC. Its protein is CASSGQGVHLETQYF.